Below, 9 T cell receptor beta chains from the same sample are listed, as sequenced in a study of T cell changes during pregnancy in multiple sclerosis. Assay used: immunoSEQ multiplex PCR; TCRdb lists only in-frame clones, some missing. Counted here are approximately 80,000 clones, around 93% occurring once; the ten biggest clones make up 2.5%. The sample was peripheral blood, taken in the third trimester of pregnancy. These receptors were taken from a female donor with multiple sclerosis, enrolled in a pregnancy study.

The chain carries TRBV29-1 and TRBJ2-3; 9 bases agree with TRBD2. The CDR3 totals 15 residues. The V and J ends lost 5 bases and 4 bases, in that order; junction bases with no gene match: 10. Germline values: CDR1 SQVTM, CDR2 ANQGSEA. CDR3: CSVSPWRGGPDTQYF. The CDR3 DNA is TGCAGCGTTTCGCCCTGGCGGGGGGGCCCAGATACGCAGTATTTT.

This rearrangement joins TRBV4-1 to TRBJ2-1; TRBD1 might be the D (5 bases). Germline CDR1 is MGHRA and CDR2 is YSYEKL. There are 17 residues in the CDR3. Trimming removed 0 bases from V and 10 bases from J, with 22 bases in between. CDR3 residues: CASSQDSRAPRAEEQFF. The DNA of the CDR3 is TGCGCCAGCAGCCAAGATTCAAGGGCCCCCAGGGCAGAGGAGCAGTTCTTC.

CDR3 region: CASSPQSPGQSYNEQFF. The CDR3 region has the DNA TGTGCCAGCAGCCCACAATCCCCGGGACAGTCCTACAATGAGCAGTTCTTC. This chain links TRBV14 with TRBJ2-1, with 7 positions matching TRBD1. Germline CDR1 SGHDN, CDR2 FVKESK. J lost 1 base, V lost 4 bases, and 10 bases had no gene match. This CDR3 region has 17 residues.

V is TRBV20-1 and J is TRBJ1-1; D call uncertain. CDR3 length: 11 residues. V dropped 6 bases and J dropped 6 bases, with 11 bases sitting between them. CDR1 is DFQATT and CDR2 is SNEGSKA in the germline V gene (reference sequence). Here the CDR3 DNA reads TGCAGTGCAATGCGACAAGCTGAAGCTTTCTTT. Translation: CSAMRQAEAFF.

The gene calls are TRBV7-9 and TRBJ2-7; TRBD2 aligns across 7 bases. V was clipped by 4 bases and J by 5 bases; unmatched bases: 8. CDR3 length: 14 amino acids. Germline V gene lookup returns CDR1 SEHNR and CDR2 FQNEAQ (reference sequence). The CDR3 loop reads CASSYSWGGNEQYF. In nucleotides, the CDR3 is TGTGCCAGCAGCTATTCCTGGGGGGGAAACGAGCAGTACTTC.

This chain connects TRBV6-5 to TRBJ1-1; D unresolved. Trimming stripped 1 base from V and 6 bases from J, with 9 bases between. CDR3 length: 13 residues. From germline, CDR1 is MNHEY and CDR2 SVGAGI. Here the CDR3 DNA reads TGTGCCAGCAGTTACTTGGGCCAGGCTGAAGCTTTCTTT. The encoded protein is CASSYLGQAEAFF.

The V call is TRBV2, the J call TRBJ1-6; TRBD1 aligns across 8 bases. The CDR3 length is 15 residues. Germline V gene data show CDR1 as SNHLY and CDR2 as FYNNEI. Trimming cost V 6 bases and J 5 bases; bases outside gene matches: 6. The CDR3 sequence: CASRDRGGNNSPLHF. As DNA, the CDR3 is TGTGCCAGCAGAGACAGGGGAGGAAATAATTCACCCCTCCACTTT.

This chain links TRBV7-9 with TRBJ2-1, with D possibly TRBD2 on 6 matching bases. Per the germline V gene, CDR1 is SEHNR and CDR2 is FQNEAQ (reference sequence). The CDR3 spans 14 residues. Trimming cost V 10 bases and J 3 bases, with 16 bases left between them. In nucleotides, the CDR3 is TGTGCCACAATCGGGGGTATTTACTACAATGAGCAGTTCTTC. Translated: CATIGGIYYNEQFF.

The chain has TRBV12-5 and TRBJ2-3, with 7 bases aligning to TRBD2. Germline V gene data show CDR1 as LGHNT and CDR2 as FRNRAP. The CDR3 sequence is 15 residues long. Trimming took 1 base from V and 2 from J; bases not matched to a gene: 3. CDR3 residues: CASGLGLADTDTQYF. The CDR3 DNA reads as TGTGCTAGTGGTTTGGGACTAGCAGACACAGATACGCAGTATTTT.